Given below is one TCR beta chain in context. What it binds is not known. The germline V gene encodes CDR1 SGHTA and CDR2 FQGNSA. The CDR3 has 15 amino acids. The ends were cut back, 2 bases at V and 1 base at J, with 11 bases in the middle. The data belong to a study of long-term antiretroviral therapy in people with HIV. As for the study in general: By about a decade, the earliest samples predate the 2015 immediate-ART recommendation. Study outcomes and limitations: The study lacked data on ART adherence, viral resistance or therapy changes. Before ART, certain clones expanded, and these dominated the repertoire at all time points.

With survey level as its setting, the immunoSEQ assay was v3.0. Clones were sequenced by immunoSEQ multiplex PCR, and TCRdb holds only the in-frame ones, with some missing. The repertoire holds about 22,000 clones, with about four fifths as singletons. The input for sequencing was unsorted PBMCs, taken almost 6 years after starting antiretroviral therapy. The gene calls are TRBV7-2 and TRBJ1-1; weak D call: TRBD1 (6 bases). This clonotype originated in a man aged 25-45 years with HIV. The CDR3 bases are TGTGCCAGCAGCTTATTGGGACACAGGAACACTGAAGCTTTCTTT. It translates to CASSLLGHRNTEAFF.